A few counts support the clone carrying this T cell receptor beta chain. Primers used in a second PCR of roughly 6 to 11 cycles were a sample-barcoded 5' primer and a J-beta primer mix. One entry per CDR3 protein, called by TCRdb with MiXCR from the 5' RACE reads. The sample has about 570,000 distinct CDR3 sequences, roughly a quarter seen once. This specimen belongs to a study of blood T cells in healthy people across ages. The CDR3 contains 14 residues. Germline V gene sequence: CDR1 SGHTA, CDR2 FQGNSA. V lost 2 bases and J lost 5; bases outside the gene matches: 4. The rearrangement links TRBV7-2 to TRBJ2-5, with 8 bases lining up with TRBD1. The sequencing input was blood. This sequence originates from a woman in her sixties or seventies in good health. CDR3 in DNA: TGTGCCAGCAGCTTAAGTCACAGGGGGGAGACCCAGTACTTC. Protein: CASSLSHRGETQYF.